The source of this TCR beta chain is a study of T cell responses to AZD1222 COVID-19 vaccine. Broader study findings: Among the donors, most were white British and more were female, and clonal diversity was possibly underestimated. The study reported that nearly half of spike-specific TCRs target unmutated variant regions. None of the repertoires were sampled until the peak T cell response had passed.

TCRdb's copy holds only in-frame clones and misses some; the assay was immunoSEQ multiplex PCR. The repertoire holds 65,000 to 80,000 clones, with around 90% as singletons. This clone was seen only once. Its target is unknown. This CDR3 region has 20 residues. The chain is built from TRBV21-1 and TRBJ1-4. TRBV21-1 is marked as a pseudogene. The sequenced sample was peripheral blood, obtained on day 0 of AZD1222 vaccination. This receptor was obtained from an adult in good health. The CDR3 loop reads CASSKDCKGTRPWGAEKLFF. Written as DNA, the CDR3 is TGTGCCAGCAGCAAAGATTGTAAGGGGACAAGGCCATGGGGGGCTGAAAAACTGTTTTTT.